Listed below are T cell receptor beta chains from one sample, sequenced in a study of control samples from healthy donors and cancer patients. Assay used: immunoSEQ multiplex PCR; TCRdb lists only in-frame clones, some missing. The table includes approximately 120,000 clones, less than 95% detected once. Sequences were obtained from blood. The receptors come from a human donor in good health. The donor label of this sample is uncertain. The CDR3 runs from the conserved cysteine through the conserved F or W. The D gene is left open where the match is weak. Expanded clones get a size class; other rows say once, few or many, or leave the size out.

clone_size j_call v_call d_call cdr3_aa cdr3_nt
. TRBJ1-1 TRBV11-2 . CASSFLQGSTEAFF TGTGCCAGCAGCTTCCTCCAGGGGTCCACTGAAGCTTTCTTT
. TRBJ2-1 TRBV6-1 . CASSEEAGAVNEQFF TGTGCCAGCAGTGAAGAGGCGGGGGCCGTCAATGAGCAGTTCTTC
. TRBJ1-2 TRBV6-5 TRBD1 CASRLQPTGNYGYTF TGTGCCAGCAGGCTACAACCGACAGGGAACTATGGCTACACCTTC
. TRBJ2-7 TRBV5-5 . CASSFRPGELDEQYF TGTGCCAGCAGCTTCAGACCGGGGGAATTGGACGAGCAGTACTTC
. TRBJ2-3 TRBV5-1 TRBD2 CASSSSGGTDTQYF TGCGCCAGCAGCTCTAGCGGGGGTACAGATACGCAGTATTTT
. TRBJ2-1 TRBV30 TRBD1 CAWSRGQTYNEQFF TGTGCCTGGAGTAGGGGACAGACCTACAATGAGCAGTTCTTC
. TRBJ1-2 TRBV5-1 . CASSFRGPSGDGYTF TGCGCCAGCAGCTTCAGAGGACCGTCAGGGGATGGCTACACCTTC
. TRBJ1-1 TRBV24-1 . CATAQGSRNTEAFF TGTGCCACCGCGCAGGGAAGTAGAAACACTGAAGCTTTCTTT
. TRBJ1-1 TRBV12-3/TRBV12-4 . CASGSRDNTEAFF TGTGCCAGCGGGTCACGGGACAACACTGAAGCTTTCTTT
. TRBJ1-2 TRBV12-3/TRBV12-4 . CASSYSKGYTF TGTGCCAGCAGTTATTCGAAGGGCTACACCTTC
. TRBJ2-2 TRBV5-1 . CASSLEGPHTGELFF TGCGCCAGCAGCTTGGAAGGGCCCCACACCGGGGAGCTGTTTTTT
. TRBJ2-5 TRBV11-3 . CASSPNGGRKTQYF TGTGCCAGCAGCCCGAATGGGGGGAGGAAGACCCAGTACTTC
few TRBJ2-3 TRBV19 . CASSIGGHHTDTQYF TGTGCCAGTAGTATTGGGGGACACCACACAGATACGCAGTATTTT
. TRBJ2-7 TRBV28 . CASSLGLSVPYEQYF TGTGCCAGCAGTCTAGGACTGAGTGTTCCCTACGAGCAGTACTTC
. TRBJ1-6 TRBV15 . CATSRGWDSPLHF TGTGCCACCAGCAGAGGCTGGGATTCACCCCTCCACTTT
. TRBJ1-4 TRBV4-1 . CASSQGTSTNEKLFF TGCGCCAGCAGCCAAGGGACCTCAACTAATGAAAAACTGTTTTTT
. TRBJ2-3 TRBV24-1 TRBD1 CATSDAGQGTDTQYF TGTGCCACCAGTGATGCGGGACAGGGAACAGATACGCAGTATTTT
. TRBJ2-2 TRBV7-9 . CASLRTRDQVLFF TGTGCCAGCCTTAGGACCCGGGACCAGGTGCTGTTTTTT
. TRBJ1-2 TRBV5-1 . CASSPPQAGYGYTF TGCGCCAGCAGCCCCCCACAGGCGGGCTATGGCTACACCTTC
. TRBJ2-4 TRBV7-9 TRBD2 CASSLGGTSGLDIQYF TGTGCCAGCAGCTTAGGAGGGACTAGCGGGTTAGACATTCAGTACTTC
. TRBJ1-2 TRBV29-1 TRBD1 CSVALGQGAYYGYTF TGCAGCGTTGCCTTGGGACAGGGGGCTTACTATGGCTACACCTTC
. TRBJ1-5 TRBV25-1 . CASSPPEGNQPQHF TGTGCCAGCAGTCCCCCTGAGGGCAATCAGCCCCAGCATTTT
. TRBJ1-4 TRBV6-2/TRBV6-3 . CASSYTPDGSRPNEKLFF TGTGCCAGCAGTTATACCCCGGACGGATCGAGGCCTAATGAAAAACTGTTTTTT
. TRBJ2-7 TRBV7-2 TRBD1 CASSLGQSNEQYF TGTGCCAGCAGCTTGGGACAGTCGAACGAGCAGTACTTC
. TRBJ2-2 TRBV5-1 . CASSLELEVTGELFF TGCGCCAGCAGCTTGGAACTGGAAGTGACGGGGGAGCTGTTTTTT
. TRBJ2-3 TRBV5-1 . CASSLEADTQYF TGCGCCAGCAGCTTGGAGGCAGATACGCAGTATTTT
. TRBJ2-3 TRBV9 . CASSGGRGATDTQYF TGTGCCAGCAGCGGCGGCCGGGGGGCCACAGATACGCAGTATTTT
. TRBJ1-1 TRBV6-6 . CASSYEGGGVTEAFF TGTGCCAGCAGTTACGAGGGGGGGGGAGTTACTGAAGCTTTCTTT
. TRBJ1-2 TRBV3-1/TRBV3-2 . CASSQYREGKGYTF TGTGCCAGCAGCCAGTACAGGGAGGGGAAGGGCTACACCTTC
. TRBJ1-4 TRBV25-1 . CASSATGPTNEKLFF TGTGCCAGCAGTGCTACAGGGCCAACTAATGAAAAACTGTTTTTT
. TRBJ2-2 TRBV18 . CASSPQGQGQSTGELFF TGTGCCAGCTCACCACAGGGGCAGGGCCAGAGCACCGGGGAGCTGTTTTTT
. TRBJ2-7 TRBV27 TRBD2 CASSLGSGGFYEQYF TGTGCCAGCAGTTTGGGGTCGGGAGGGTTCTACGAGCAGTACTTC
. TRBJ2-7 TRBV5-1 TRBD1 CASSYGQDEQYF TGCGCCAGCAGCTACGGACAGGACGAGCAGTACTTC
. TRBJ1-5 TRBV25-1 . CASSEGGGQPHEPQHF TGTGCCAGCAGTGAGGGGGGCGGGCAGCCCCATGAGCCCCAGCATTTT
. TRBJ1-2 TRBV6-5 . CASSSGTFVGGYTF TGTGCCAGCAGTTCGGGGACCTTCGTGGGTGGCTACACCTTC
. TRBJ2-2 TRBV6-6 . CASTDRRTGELFF TGTGCCAGTACCGACAGGCGCACCGGGGAGCTGTTTTTT
. TRBJ2-1 TRBV7-8 TRBD2 CASSRRERSGARYNEQFF TGTGCCAGCAGCCGTAGAGAGCGTAGCGGGGCACGCTACAATGAGCAGTTCTTC
. TRBJ2-2 TRBV24-1 . CATSDRWTDTGELFF TGTGCCACCAGTGATCGATGGACGGATACCGGGGAGCTGTTTTTT
. TRBJ1-2 TRBV28 . CASTRKGGPRYGYTF TGTGCCAGCACCCGGAAAGGGGGACCCAGATATGGCTACACCTTC
once TRBJ2-2 TRBV6-5 . CAAKPEENTGELFF TGTGCCGCAAAACCGGAGGAAAACACCGGGGAGCTGTTTTTT
few TRBJ1-5 TRBV2 . CASSESVKPQHF TGTGCCAGCAGTGAATCCGTAAAGCCCCAGCATTTT
. TRBJ2-5 TRBV9 . CASTPGGGGETQYF TGTGCCAGCACCCCAGGGGGGGGAGGGGAGACCCAGTACTTC
. TRBJ2-1 TRBV6-5 . CASSGPGPGRFF TGTGCCAGCAGCGGGCCCGGGCCGGGGCGGTTCTTC
. TRBJ2-3 TRBV19 . CASSPLPSAVGQYF TGTGCCAGTAGTCCATTGCCCTCGGCCGTCGGGCAGTATTTT
. TRBJ1-6 TRBV5-1 TRBD1 CASSLTGDSPLHF TGCGCCAGCAGCTTGACAGGGGATTCACCCCTCCACTTT
. TRBJ1-1 TRBV3-1/TRBV3-2 . CASSQGWSRDTEAFF TGTGCCAGCAGCCAAGGGTGGTCCAGGGACACTGAAGCTTTCTTT
. TRBJ1-2 TRBV11-2 . CASSLGSARGYGYTF TGTGCCAGCAGCTTAGGATCGGCCCGAGGGTATGGCTACACCTTC
. TRBJ1-6 TRBV19 TRBD1 CASSTIGTGVNSPLHF TGTGCCAGTAGCACAATAGGTACAGGGGTTAATTCACCCCTCCACTTT
. TRBJ1-4 TRBV5-4 TRBD1 CASSPGDRTDEKLFF TGTGCCAGCAGCCCGGGGGACAGGACGGATGAAAAACTGTTTTTT
once TRBJ1-5 TRBV6-1 . CASSETFRGNKPQHF TGTGCCAGCAGTGAAACGTTTCGCGGGAACAAGCCCCAGCATTTT
. TRBJ1-5 TRBV19 TRBD1 CASRMDRSSDQPQHF TGTGCCAGTAGGATGGACAGGAGCTCCGATCAGCCCCAGCATTTT
. TRBJ1-2 TRBV15 TRBD1 CATSRVRTGGYGYTF TGTGCCACCAGCAGAGTTCGGACAGGGGGCTATGGCTACACCTTC
. TRBJ2-3 TRBV11-2 TRBD2 CASSNSGLSTDTQYF TGTGCCAGCAGCAATAGCGGGCTTAGCACAGATACGCAGTATTTT
. TRBJ1-5 TRBV19 . CASSILTQVFVRDQPQHF TGTGCCAGTAGTATTCTGACCCAGGTATTCGTACGGGATCAGCCCCAGCATTTT
. TRBJ2-7 TRBV6-5 . CASRTWDNTYEQYF TGTGCCAGCAGAACGTGGGACAACACCTACGAGCAGTACTTC
. TRBJ2-5 TRBV6-6 TRBD2 CASKASGGDGETQYF TGTGCCAGCAAGGCTAGCGGGGGCGACGGGGAGACCCAGTACTTC
. TRBJ1-1 TRBV27 TRBD1 CASSLSGTGLTFF TGTGCCAGCAGTTTATCCGGGACAGGGTTGACTTTCTTT